What follows is one T cell receptor (beta chain) and its context. Its antigen is currently not known. Base-call qualities are not available, and no considerably larger clone is one nucleotide away. Participants in the prospective study were enrolled through a virtual design, were aged about 18 to 100 years, and lived in roughly 26 United States geographic areas. Cohort assignment in the prospective study relied on participant-reported clinical history from a screening survey and a study questionnaire. Mobile phlebotomists in the prospective study collected whole blood, serum and a nasopharyngeal or oropharyngeal swab from every participant. Participants in the prospective study had the option to provide additional blood draws and questionnaires over an approximately 2-month period. Before DNA extraction, prospective study blood samples were shipped either frozen or at room temperature. The immunoSEQ Assay, a bias-controlled multiplex PCR, was used to amplify TCRbeta CDR3 regions from genomic DNA. Turning to the authors' computational methods: The number of nucleated cells in each sample was estimated by amplification of reference gene primers within the assay. Sequence reads were collapsed and filtered to measure the absolute abundance of every unique TCRbeta CDR3 rearrangement. For each sample, productive Simpson clonality was calculated by taking the square root of Simpson's diversity index across productive rearrangements. TCRdb holds this immuneACCESS table with in-frame rearrangements only. Some clones are missing; in checked studies, unresolved V genes explain under half, and the rest has no known cause. The V and J calls and clone size come from that table; D and trimming were worked out from the DNA. Across this sample there are about 200,000 clones, with 86% seen only once. Around 6% of the sample is taken by the ten largest.

V lost 4 bases and J lost 2 bases, and the count of bases not matched to a germline gene is 4. In the germline V gene (reference sequence), CDR1 corresponds to LGHDT and CDR2 to YNNKEL. The CDR3 numbers 14 residues from cysteine through phenylalanine. Only the CDR3 part of the read is kept: 42 bases, read in frame from the first base. These data are taken from a study of blood T cell repertoires in COVID-19 (TCRdb year 2020). About the investigation overall: Collaborator samples came from the United States, Italy and Spain and covered acute and convalescent phases of COVID-19. The prospective study material was composed of cDNA or gDNA derived from T cells, B-cell-depleted T cells, or PBMCs. HLA class I and class II types, where available, came from metadata supplied by the sample provider rather than from assay-based typing. Subjects who had been exposed to COVID-19, were actively infected with it, or had recovered from it provided the deeply sampled blood TCRbeta repertoires that made up the dataset. A de-identified subject ID, COVID-19 status, age in years and sex were almost always included in the sample metadata. A freely available public database, intended as a resource for researchers studying the immune response to SARS-CoV-2, is where the repertoires were released. Samples were obtained from the ongoing ImmuneRACE study (first 160 participants) and from 1,000 to 1,500 subjects provided by 6 global collaborators.

Beyond this particular receptor, the publication reports: How much clinical and demographic metadata was included differed by source and by participant, and the metadata was provided uncurated.

The V and J segments used are TRBV3-1 (or the pseudogene TRBV3-2) and TRBJ2-5; 7 bases in the middle match TRBD1. The sequence was obtained from a man aged 40-50 years with acute COVID-19. The sequenced sample consisted of PBMCs or T cells enriched from blood (not recorded which). The DNA sequence is given as TGTGCCAGCAGCCTTACAGGGGAACAAGAGACCCAGTACTTC. This translates into CASSLTGEQETQYF.